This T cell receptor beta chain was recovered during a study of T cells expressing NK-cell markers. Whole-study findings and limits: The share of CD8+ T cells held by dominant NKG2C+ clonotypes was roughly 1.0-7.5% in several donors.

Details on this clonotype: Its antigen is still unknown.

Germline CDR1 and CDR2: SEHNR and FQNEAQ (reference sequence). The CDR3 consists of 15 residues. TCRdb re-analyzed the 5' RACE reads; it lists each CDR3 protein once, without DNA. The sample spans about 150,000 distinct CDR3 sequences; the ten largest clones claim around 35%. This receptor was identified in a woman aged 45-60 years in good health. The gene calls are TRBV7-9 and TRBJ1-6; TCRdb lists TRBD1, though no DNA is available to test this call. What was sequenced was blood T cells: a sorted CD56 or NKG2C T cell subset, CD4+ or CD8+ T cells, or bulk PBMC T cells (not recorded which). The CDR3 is CASSFEDRVNSPLHF.